This T cell receptor beta chain was identified in a study of human T cells and chemical hapten exposure. The V gene end was trimmed by 0 bases and the J gene end by 8 bases; junction bases not matched to a gene: 10. Germline V lookup: CDR1 LGHDT, CDR2 YNNKEL (reference sequence). CDR3 length: 17 amino acids. This sample's time point: pre-sensitization, week 0. This sample's treatment: therapeutic diphenylcyclopropenone sensitization with weekly scalp DPC. This clonotype was recorded a few times. TCRdb fed the RACE reads into MiXCR, producing one record per CDR3 protein. The sample has around 120,000 distinct CDR3 sequences, about 13% seen once; the top ten hold 2.5% to 3.5%.

This rearrangement joins TRBV3-1 to TRBJ2-1; TRBD2 matches at 10 bases. The sequencing used whole blood, collected in connection with sensitization to the hapten diphenylcyclopropenone (DPC). The origin of this receptor is a woman aged 18-29 years with alopecia areata. Some clones in this sample may be carry-over from other donors' samples. CDR3 in amino acids: CASSQDFERGGSDEQFF. CDR3 nucleotide sequence: TGTGCCAGCAGCCAAGATTTTGAGCGGGGGGGCTCTGATGAGCAGTTCTTC.